These 14 T cell receptor beta chains share one sample of origin, sequenced in a study of breast tumors, draining lymph nodes, adjacent tissues. Breast cancer patients provided tissue from their axillary draining lymph nodes. TCRdb analysed the multiplex PCR reads with MiXCR anew, one entry per CDR3 protein. The sample holds about 140,000 distinct CDR3 sequences, around a third seen once. The sample taken for sequencing was axillary lymph node tissue. Receptor source: a female donor with breast cancer. Some clones in this sample may be carry-over from other donors' samples.

This clonotype has ten or more counts. This rearrangement joins TRBV2 to TRBJ2-5; unclear D gene. CDR1 is SNHLY and CDR2 is FYNNEI in the germline V gene. The CDR3 contains 15 residues. The germline V and J ends were trimmed by 1 base and 2 bases, with 11 bases remaining between them. CDR3 residues: CASSEEGNRQETQYF. CDR3 sequence (DNA): TGTGCCAGCAGTGAAGAGGGTAATAGACAAGAGACCCAGTACTTC. Filled out from reference TRBV2 and TRBJ2-5, the complete variable domain reads EPEVTQTPSHQVTQMGQEVILRCVPISNHLYFYWYRQILGQKVEFLVSFYNNEISEKSEIFDDQFSVERPDGSNFTLKIRSTKLEDSAMYFCASSEEGNRQETQYFGPGTRLLVL.

On this clonotype itself: A single base separates this from a much larger clone, so it may be a read error. This chain joins TRBV20-1 and TRBJ1-1; tentatively, D is TRBD1 (5 bases). V was shortened by 8 bases and J by 1 base, with 11 bases between the two germline ends. This CDR3 spans 12 amino acids. In germline, CDR1 is DFQATT, CDR2 SNEGSKA (reference sequence). The CDR3, as DNA: TGCAGTCCTGGGACGTCGAACACTGAAGCTTTCTTT. Amino acid sequence: CSPGTSNTEAFF.

This clonotype occurred many times. The chain employs TRBV5-8 and TRBJ1-6; no clear D gene. V was shortened by 4 bases and J by 8 bases, with 10 bases between the two germline ends. The V gene's germline CDR1 is SGHTS and CDR2 YDEGEE. The CDR3 covers 13 residues. CDR3 sequence: CASSMGRDSPLHF. The CDR3 DNA reads TGTGCCAGCAGCATGGGGAGGGATTCACCCCTCCACTTT. The full variable domain, completed using reference TRBV5-8 and TRBJ1-6, is EAGVTQSPTHLIKTRGQQATLRCSPISGHTSVYWYQQALGLGLQFLLWYDEGEERNRGNFPPRFSGRQFPNYSSELNVNALELEDSALYLCASSMGRDSPLHFGNGTRLTVT.

This clonotype was counted ten times or more. This sequence joins TRBV11-2 and TRBJ2-1; D ambiguous. Germline assignment: CDR1 SGHAT and CDR2 FQNNGV. Trimming pared 1 base from V and 6 bases from J, leaving 7 bases between. The CDR3 runs 13 residues. The CDR3 loop is CASSLVDGNEQFF. The CDR3 DNA reads TGTGCCAGCAGCTTAGTTGATGGCAATGAGCAGTTCTTC.

About this clonotype: In this CDR3 the conserved last residue, phenylalanine or tryptophan, is missing, so a read error is likely. The V and J genes are TRBV6-5 and TRBJ2-1; D not certain. This CDR3 spans 12 amino acids. Germline-derived CDR1 and CDR2 are MNHEY and SVGAGI. V lost 6 bases, J lost 6 bases, and 9 bases lay in between. The CDR3 DNA is TGTGCCAGCAGCTCGAGCTTCAATGAGCAGTTCTTG. This gives the protein CASSSSFNEQFL.

There are many counts of this clonotype. J is TRBJ2-3 and V is TRBV5-1; D is unclear. Germline V gene data show CDR1 as SGHRS and CDR2 as YFSETQ. The germline V and J ends were trimmed by 4 bases and 1 base, with 7 bases remaining between them. This CDR3 is built from 13 residues. CDR3 sequence (DNA): TGCGCCAGCAGCGAGGACCGCACAGATACGCAGTATTTT. This encodes CASSEDRTDTQYF. The complete variable domain, with remaining parts taken from reference TRBV5-1 and TRBJ2-3, reads KAGVTQTPRYLIKTRGQQVTLSCSPISGHRSVSWYQQTPGQGLQFLFEYFSETQRNKGNFPGRFSGRQFSNSRSEMNVSTLELGDSALYLCASSEDRTDTQYFGPGTRLTVL.

This clonotype was recorded many times. This sequence joins TRBV2 and TRBJ1-1; the D gene is possibly TRBD1 (5 bases). Trimming shortened V by 3 bases and J by 8 bases, and 10 bases separated the two germline ends. Germline V CDR1 and CDR2: SNHLY, FYNNEI. The CDR3 totals 12 residues. This CDR3 reads CASSEAGPEAFF. Here the CDR3 DNA reads TGTGCCAGCAGTGAGGCAGGGCCCGAAGCTTTCTTT.

This clonotype occurred many times. J is TRBJ2-1 and V is TRBV7-2; 11 bases are shared with TRBD2. Germline V CDR1 and CDR2: SGHTA, FQGNSA. Trimming took 5 bases from V and 5 from J; bases not matched to a gene: 8. CDR3 length: 16 amino acids. CDR3 residues: CASSGSSGGGDNEQFF. The CDR3 nucleotides read TGTGCCAGCAGCGGAAGTAGCGGGGGGGGCGACAATGAGCAGTTCTTC. The whole variable domain, remainder taken from reference TRBV7-2 and TRBJ2-1, is GAGVSQSPSNKVTEKGKDVELRCDPISGHTALYWYRQSLGQGLEFLIYFQGNSAPDKSGLPSDRFSAERTGGSVSTLTIQRTQQEDSAVYLCASSGSSGGGDNEQFFGPGTRLTVL.

This clonotype was counted many times. The rearrangement links TRBV7-2 to TRBJ1-5; 7 bases agree with TRBD1. V lost 5 bases to trimming and J lost 2 bases; unmatched junction nucleotides: 9. This CDR3 spans 16 amino acids. Germline CDR1 SGHTA, CDR2 FQGNSA. The CDR3 loop is CASSREGGVGNQPQHF. In DNA, the CDR3 is TGTGCCAGCAGCCGTGAAGGGGGCGTTGGCAATCAGCCCCAGCATTTT.

CDR3 sequence reads: CSANVDTNSPLHF. The CDR3 bases are TGCAGTGCTAATGTGGACACGAATTCACCCCTCCACTTT. The rearrangement joins TRBV20-1 to TRBJ1-6, with D maybe TRBD1 (5 bases). The CDR3 is 13 amino acids. The germline CDR1 and CDR2 sequences are DFQATT and SNEGSKA (reference sequence). V lost 4 bases, J lost 7 bases, and 11 bases lay in between.

This clonotype showed up many times. The chain employs TRBV7-2 and TRBJ2-5; D possibly uses TRBD1 or TRBD2 (5 bases each). V was trimmed by 5 bases and J by 5 bases, leaving 15 bases between them. Per the germline V gene, CDR1 is SGHTA and CDR2 is FQGNSA. This CDR3 has 14 residues. In nucleotides, the CDR3 is TGTGCCAGCAGCCCGGGACGGCTGAGCGAGACCCAGTACTTC. Protein sequence: CASSPGRLSETQYF.

This clonotype has ten or more counts. Compared with germline, one end of the junction differs, possibly owing to a read error. The V call is TRBV7-7, the J call TRBJ2-2; TRBD2 matches at 10 bases. The CDR3 has 16 amino acids. In germline, CDR1 is SSHAT, CDR2 FNYEAQ (reference sequence). Written as DNA, the CDR3 is TGTGCTAGCAGCTATGGAAGCGGGGGGGCCTCCGGGGAGCTGTTTTTT. Residues: CASSYGSGGASGELFF.

Many counts were recorded for this clonotype. This rearrangement joins TRBV7-6 to TRBJ1-1; D unclear. Germline CDR1 reads SGHVS; CDR2 reads FNYEAQ. This CDR3 is 13 amino acids long. V lost 2 bases to trimming and J lost 3 bases, with 7 bases between them. The CDR3 coding sequence is TGTGCCAGCAGCTTAAACGGCGACACTGAAGCTTTCTTT. Translation: CASSLNGDTEAFF.

This clonotype was counted many times. The chain recombines TRBV7-2 with TRBJ1-3; D gene uncertain. Trimming removed 5 bases at V and 0 bases at J, with 8 bases between. Germline V gives CDR1 SGHTA, CDR2 FQGNSA. The CDR3 totals 14 residues. CDR3: CASSLQYSGNTIYF. The CDR3 DNA reads TGTGCCAGCAGCCTCCAATACTCTGGAAACACCATATATTTT. Variable domain in full (rest from reference TRBV7-2 and TRBJ1-3): GAGVSQSPSNKVTEKGKDVELRCDPISGHTALYWYRQSLGQGLEFLIYFQGNSAPDKSGLPSDRFSAERTGGSVSTLTIQRTQQEDSAVYLCASSLQYSGNTIYFGEGSWLTVV.